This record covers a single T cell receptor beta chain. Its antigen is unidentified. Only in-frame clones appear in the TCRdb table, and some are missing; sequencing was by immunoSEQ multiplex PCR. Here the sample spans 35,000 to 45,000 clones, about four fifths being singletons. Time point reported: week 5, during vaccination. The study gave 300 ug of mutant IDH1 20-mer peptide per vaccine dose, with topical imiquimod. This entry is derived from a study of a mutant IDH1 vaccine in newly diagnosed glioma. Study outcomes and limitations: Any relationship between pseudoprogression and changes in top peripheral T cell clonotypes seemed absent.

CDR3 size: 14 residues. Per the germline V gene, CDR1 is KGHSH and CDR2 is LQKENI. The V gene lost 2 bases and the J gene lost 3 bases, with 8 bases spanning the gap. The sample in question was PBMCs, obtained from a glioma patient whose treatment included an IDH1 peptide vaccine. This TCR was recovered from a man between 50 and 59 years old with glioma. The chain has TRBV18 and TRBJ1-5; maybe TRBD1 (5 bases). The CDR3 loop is CASSPGTPNQPQHF. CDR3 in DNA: TGTGCCAGCTCACCAGGGACCCCCAATCAGCCCCAGCATTTT.